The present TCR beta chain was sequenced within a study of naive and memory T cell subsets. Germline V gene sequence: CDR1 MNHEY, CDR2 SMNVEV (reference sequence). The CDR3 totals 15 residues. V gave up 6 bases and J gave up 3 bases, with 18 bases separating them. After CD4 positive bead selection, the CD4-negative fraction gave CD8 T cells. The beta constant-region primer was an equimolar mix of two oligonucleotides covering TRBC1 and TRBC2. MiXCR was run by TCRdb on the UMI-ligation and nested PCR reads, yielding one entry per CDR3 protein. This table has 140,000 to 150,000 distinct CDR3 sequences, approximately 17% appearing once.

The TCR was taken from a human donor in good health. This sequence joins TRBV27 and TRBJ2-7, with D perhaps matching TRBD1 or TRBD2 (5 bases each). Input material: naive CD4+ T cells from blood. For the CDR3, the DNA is TGTGCCAGCAGCAAGGTCCCGGGACGCAGCTACGAGCAGTACTTC. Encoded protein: CASSKVPGRSYEQYF.